Presented here are 24 T cell receptor beta chains from one specimen sequenced in a study of technical replicates of blood from a handful of donors. TCRdb keeps only in-frame clones here, not all; method: immunoSEQ multiplex PCR. The repertoire holds about 16,000 clones, with roughly 86% as singletons. The sequencing sample was made of PBMCs. These receptor sequences come from a human donor in good health.

The chain has TRBV5-7 and TRBJ2-1; 10 nucleotides line up with TRBD1. TRBV5-7 is given ORF status, its function remaining uncertain. V lost 0 bases, J lost 4 bases, and 1 base stayed unmatched. This CDR3 region has 15 residues. The CDR3: CASSLGDRGYNEQFF. The DNA for the CDR3 is TGTGCCAGCAGCTTGGGGGACAGGGGATACAATGAGCAGTTCTTC.

The V and J genes are TRBV5-1 and TRBJ1-2; weak D call: TRBD1 (5 bases). Germline CDR1 SGHRS, CDR2 YFSETQ. The CDR3 consists of 16 residues. Trimming removed 0 bases at V and 4 bases at J, with 16 bases between. CDR3 region: CASSLEPSGGVYGYTF. The DNA of the CDR3 is TGCGCCAGCAGCTTGGAGCCATCGGGGGGGGTCTATGGCTACACCTTC.

The chain employs TRBV6-4 and TRBJ2-7, with 12 bases aligning to TRBD2. Germline CDR1 MRHNA, CDR2 SNTAGT. This CDR3 region has 14 residues. V lost 7 bases and J lost 7; bases outside the gene matches: 8. CDR3 bases: TGTGCCAGCATCGGACTAGCGGGGACTGATGAGCAGTACTTC. It specifies CASIGLAGTDEQYF.

The chain combines TRBV4-1 with TRBJ2-7; TRBD2 matches 10 bases. This CDR3 comprises 17 residues. V was pared by 2 bases and J by 6 bases, with 13 bases of the junction left unmatched. Germline V gene lookup returns CDR1 MGHRA and CDR2 YSYEKL. The CDR3 DNA reads TGCGCCAGCAGCCAATCATGGGAGCTAGCGGGAGAGGGCGAGCAGTACTTC. It codes for CASSQSWELAGEGEQYF.

The genes are TRBV30 and TRBJ2-7, with TRBD2 identical over 13 bases. From germline, CDR1 is GTSNPN and CDR2 SVGIG (reference sequence). J gave up 5 bases and V 0 bases, and 7 bases lay outside the gene matches. The CDR3 totals 16 residues. CDR3 bases: TGTGCCTGGAGTGTTGGGGGGACTAGCGGGACCCACGAGCAGTACTTC. It translates to CAWSVGGTSGTHEQYF.

The CDR3 loop reads CASSLTTGSSYNEQFF. CDR3 sequence (DNA): TGTGCCAGCAGCCTCACCACGGGGAGCTCCTACAATGAGCAGTTCTTC. This chain uses TRBV9 with TRBJ2-1; TRBD2 might be the D (5 bases). The V end lost 4 bases, the J end lost 0 bases, and 14 bases lay between the germline ends. Germline V gives CDR1 SGDLS, CDR2 YYNGEE. This CDR3 is built from 16 residues.

V is TRBV7-9 and J is TRBJ2-1; TRBD2 agrees at 7 bases. Germline CDR1 SEHNR, CDR2 FQNEAQ (reference sequence). The CDR3 is made up of 17 amino acids. V was pared by 4 bases and J by 10 bases, with 19 bases of the junction left unmatched. CDR3 DNA sequence: TGTGCCAGCAGCTCCCCGCGGGGTACGGGAGGCCCTTGGGAGCAGTTCTTC. It is translated as CASSSPRGTGGPWEQFF.

The J gene is TRBJ2-6, the V gene TRBV5-6; no reliable D call. V lost 6 bases, J lost 2 bases, and 9 bases lay in between. The CDR3 spans 14 residues. Germline CDR1 reads SGHDT; CDR2 reads YYEEEE. In nucleotides, the CDR3 is TGTGCCAGCACCCTTGGGCCTGGGGCCAACGTCCTGACTTTC. The encoded protein is CASTLGPGANVLTF.

The rearrangement links TRBV28 to TRBJ2-7; TRBD2 might be the D (7 bases). The CDR3 length is 15 residues. Trimming took off 7 bases at V and 5 bases at J, with 21 bases between the two ends. Germline V gene lookup returns CDR1 MDHEN and CDR2 SYDVKM. The CDR3 DNA sequence: TGTGCCAGCACCCCGGGGGGCGGGAGCGTCCACGAGCAGTACTTC. Encoded protein: CASTPGGGSVHEQYF.

V usage is TRBV5-1 and J usage is TRBJ2-2, with D uncertain. V lost 0 bases and J 5 bases, leaving 8 bases between the germline ends. The CDR3 contains 14 residues. CDR1 and CDR2 (germline): SGHRS, YFSETQ. The CDR3 reads CASSLGATTGELFF. DNA for the CDR3: TGCGCCAGCAGCTTGGGGGCGACGACCGGGGAGCTGTTTTTT.

The chain combines TRBV10-2 with TRBJ2-1; 11 bases fit TRBD2. The CDR3 runs to 21 residues. Germline V gene sequence: CDR1 WSHSY, CDR2 SAAADI. Trimming cost V 0 bases and J 8 bases; bases outside gene matches: 21. The CDR3 is CASSESRRRFGTSGFVYEQFF. CDR3 bases: TGCGCCAGCAGTGAGTCCCGAAGGAGGTTCGGGACTAGCGGTTTTGTCTATGAGCAGTTCTTC.

The chain has TRBV19 and TRBJ1-2, with 7 bases that match TRBD1. Per the germline V gene, CDR1 is LNHDA and CDR2 is SQIVND (reference sequence). The CDR3 loop spans 13 amino acids. Germline trimming cut 4 bases from V and 8 bases from J; bases unmatched to any gene: 7. CDR3 in DNA: TGTGCCAGTAGTACGACAGGGCTCTCCGGCTACACCTTC. It codes for CASSTTGLSGYTF.

The gene calls are TRBV30 and TRBJ2-2; D remains ambiguous. There are 12 residues in the CDR3. V lost 4 bases and J 3 bases, leaving 6 bases between the germline ends. The V gene's germline CDR1 is GTSNPN and CDR2 SVGIG (reference sequence). CDR3 sequence: CAWTLYTGELFF. In DNA form, the CDR3 reads TGTGCCTGGACTCTCTACACCGGGGAGCTGTTTTTT.

The CDR3 DNA follows: TGTGCCAGCAGTCCCCCGGTTTCCCTAGCGGGAGGGCCGTCACACCGTTCCGAGCAGTACTTC. This codes for CASSPPVSLAGGPSHRSEQYF. V usage is TRBV28 and J usage is TRBJ2-7; 12 positions match TRBD2. V dropped 5 bases and J dropped 6; count of bases not matched to a gene: 26. CDR3 size: 21 residues. CDR1 MDHEN and CDR2 SYDVKM come from the germline V gene.

The chain couples TRBV5-1 to TRBJ2-5; tentatively, D is TRBD2 (6 bases). Germline CDR1 and CDR2: SGHRS and YFSETQ. Deletions cut 3 bases from V and 2 bases from J, with 11 bases between. The CDR3 is 14 residues long. The CDR3 sequence: CASSSGLNQETQYF. CDR3 in DNA: TGCGCCAGCAGCTCGGGACTGAATCAAGAGACCCAGTACTTC. The whole variable domain, remainder taken from reference TRBV5-1 and TRBJ2-5, is KAGVTQTPRYLIKTRGQQVTLSCSPISGHRSVSWYQQTPGQGLQFLFEYFSETQRNKGNFPGRFSGRQFSNSRSEMNVSTLELGDSALYLCASSSGLNQETQYFGPGTRLLVL.

The genes are TRBV7-6 and TRBJ2-1; D is unresolved. CDR1 is SGHVS, CDR2 FNYEAQ, per germline. The V end lost 2 bases, the J end lost 0 bases, and 20 bases lay between the germline ends. This CDR3 region has 19 residues. The CDR3 DNA follows: TGTGCCAGCAGCTTACATAGAAGTTCTTATAAGAACTCCTACAATGAGCAGTTCTTC. Its protein product is CASSLHRSSYKNSYNEQFF. Together with reference TRBV7-6 and TRBJ2-1, the CDR3 gives the full variable domain: GAGVSQSPRYKVTKRGQDVALRCDPISGHVSLYWYRQALGQGPEFLTYFNYEAQQDKSGLPNDRFSAERPEGSISTLTIQRTEQRDSAMYRCASSLHRSSYKNSYNEQFFGPGTRLTVL.

This chain uses TRBV7-3 with TRBJ1-1, with 9 positions matching TRBD1. Germline CDR1 and CDR2: SGHTA and FQGTGA. J gave up 0 bases and V 5 bases, and 7 bases lay outside the gene matches. This CDR3 spans 16 amino acids. In DNA, the CDR3 is TGTGCCAGCAGCCGCACAGGGGGCAATATGAACACTGAAGCTTTCTTT. This encodes CASSRTGGNMNTEAFF.

This CDR3 is CASSQPWDRDPYEQYF. In nucleotides, the CDR3 is TGCGCCAGCAGCCAACCCTGGGACAGGGACCCCTACGAGCAGTACTTC. The chain carries TRBV4-1 and TRBJ2-7; 9 bases fit TRBD1. V shed 2 bases and J 2 bases; nucleotides not matched to a gene: 7. The CDR3 has 16 residues. CDR1 and CDR2 (germline): MGHRA, YSYEKL.

J is TRBJ1-4 and V is TRBV7-9; TRBD1 is a possible D gene (6 bases). The CDR3 length is 13 residues. Germline V gene data show CDR1 as SEHNR and CDR2 as FQNEAQ (reference sequence). Trimming cost V 3 bases and J 10 bases, with 12 bases left between them. This CDR3 reads CASSFAGTLKLFF. The DNA of the CDR3 is TGTGCCAGCAGCTTCGCCGGGACATTAAAACTGTTTTTT. The whole variable domain, filled in from reference TRBV7-9 and TRBJ1-4, reads DTGVSQNPRHKITKRGQNVTFRCDPISEHNRLYWYRQTLGQGPEFLTYFQNEAQLEKSRLLSDRFSAERPKGSFSTLEIQRTEQGDSAMYLCASSFAGTLKLFFGSGTQLSVL.

The chain carries TRBV30 and TRBJ2-7, with D perhaps TRBD2 (5 bases). The CDR3 is made up of 12 amino acids. Trimming took off 3 bases at V and 6 bases at J, with 12 bases between the two ends. Per the germline V gene, CDR1 is GTSNPN and CDR2 is SVGIG (reference sequence). The CDR3, as DNA: TGTGCCTGGAGCGGACTGACTGCCGAGCAGTACTTC. It specifies CAWSGLTAEQYF. The whole variable domain, filled in from reference TRBV30 and TRBJ2-7, reads SQTIHQWPATLVQPVGSPLSLECTVEGTSNPNLYWYRQAAGRGLQLLFYSVGIGQISSEVPQNLSASRPQDRQFILSSKKLLLSDSGFYLCAWSGLTAEQYFGPGTRLTVT.

This chain joins TRBV29-1 and TRBJ2-7; tentatively, D is TRBD1 (6 bases). Trimming removed 4 bases from V and 4 bases from J, with 11 bases in between. The CDR3 sequence is 12 residues long. CDR1 is SQVTM and CDR2 is ANQGSEA in the germline V gene. CDR3 sequence (DNA): TGCAGCGTTGCGGGACAAGGATACGAGCAGTACTTC. Its translation: CSVAGQGYEQYF.

The rearrangement joins TRBV29-1 to TRBJ2-7; 10 bases match TRBD2. CDR1 is SQVTM, CDR2 ANQGSEA, per germline. J gave up 3 bases and V 4 bases, and 6 bases lay outside the gene matches. The CDR3 length is 14 residues. The CDR3 DNA sequence: TGCAGCGTTGTTGGGACTAGCGACTTCTACGAGCAGTACTTC. Its translation: CSVVGTSDFYEQYF.

The chain has TRBV9 and TRBJ2-1; 8 nucleotides match TRBD1. V shed 4 bases and J 2 bases; nucleotides not matched to a gene: 14. Germline CDR1 and CDR2: SGDLS and YYNGEE. This CDR3 is built from 18 residues. The chain's CDR3 is CASSPQKGVTGAYNEQFF. In nucleotides, the CDR3 is TGTGCCAGCAGCCCTCAAAAGGGGGTGACAGGGGCCTACAATGAGCAGTTCTTC.

This clone was detected only once. This sequence joins TRBV5-6 and TRBJ2-7; D perhaps matches TRBD1 (6 bases). This CDR3 has 14 amino acids. Germline CDR1 reads SGHDT; CDR2 reads YYEEEE. With 2 bases removed from V and 6 bases from J, the gap between germline ends came to 15 bases. The CDR3 coding sequence is TGTGCCAGCAGCTTCGGTTCATTAGGGGGCGAGCAGTACTTC. It yields the protein CASSFGSLGGEQYF. The complete variable domain, with remaining parts taken from reference TRBV5-6 and TRBJ2-7, reads DAGVTQSPTHLIKTRGQQVTLRCSPKSGHDTVSWYQQALGQGPQFIFQYYEEEERQRGNFPDRFSGHQFPNYSSELNVNALLLGDSALYLCASSFGSLGGEQYFGPGTRLTVT.